This T cell receptor beta chain was obtained from a study of Ad26.COV2.S vaccination and SARS-CoV-2 variants. Looking at the study overall: Within the COV1001 Ad26.COV2.S trial arm, the donor was enrolled. Recipients of Ad26.COV2.S got it intramuscularly, once or twice 56 days apart.

The CDR3 consists of 17 residues. CDR1 MNHNS and CDR2 SASEGT come from the germline V gene. The V end lost 1 base, the J end lost 0 bases, and 12 bases lay between the germline ends. The treatment denotes: about 20 received Ad26.COV2.S at low or high dose, single or two shots; 5 received placebo; per-sample allocation not given. Sampling was performed 63 days after the first vaccine or placebo injection. As for this clone: The antigen remains undetermined.

TCRdb keeps only in-frame clones here, not all; method: immunoSEQ multiplex PCR. The data hold around 450,000 clones, with 80% to 95% observed a single time. Study-level findings and limits: Recipients of vaccine and of placebo showed similar breadth of their non-spike TCR repertoires.

The chain uses TRBV6-1 and TRBJ1-4; D may be TRBD1 (6 bases). The sequencing used peripheral blood, collected in a trial of Ad26.COV2.S vaccine versus placebo. This receptor was obtained from a person aged 18-60 years who received the Ad26.COV2.S COVID-19 vaccine or a placebo. CDR3 coding DNA: TGTGCCAGCAGTGAAGACAACAGGGTTGCAACTAATGAAAAACTGTTTTTT. Translated: CASSEDNRVATNEKLFF.